This T cell receptor beta chain was found in a study of control samples from healthy donors and cancer patients. V lost 5 bases, J lost 0 bases, and 16 bases lay in between. The V gene's germline CDR1 is LNHNV and CDR2 YYDKDF (reference sequence). CDR3 length: 16 residues. Assay used: immunoSEQ multiplex PCR; TCRdb lists only in-frame clones, some missing. The sample lists 350,000 to 450,000 clones; about 93% were seen once. The chain couples TRBV15 to TRBJ2-5, with a tentative D call TRBD2 (6 bases). The sequencing input was PBMCs. The source of this sequence is a man aged 40-49 years with head and neck cancer. CDR3 protein: CATSLPGAGYQETQYF. The CDR3 coding sequence is TGTGCCACCAGCTTACCAGGTGCGGGATACCAAGAGACCCAGTACTTC.